This T cell receptor beta chain was profiled in a study of T cell repertoires in aging, cancer and after chemotherapy (dated by TCRdb to between 2017 and 2020). A note on the overall study: Donors spanned six age groups from 30 or younger to 70 or older, with at least three individuals per group. Alongside fewer than 100 healthy donors serving as a reference group, the cohort included some 210 cancer patients, of whom 90 to 94 had hematological cancers and some 130 had solid cancers. In the solid tumor group, paired pre- and post-chemotherapy samples were obtained from brain tumor (glioblastoma) patients receiving temozolomide-based therapy. Several million TCR reads were contained in the full dataset. To examine immunoaging and T cell reconstitution after chemotherapy, the study profiled TCR beta repertoires in peripheral blood from healthy donors and cancer patients. Beyond this particular receptor, the publication reports: Untreated patients with hematological or solid cancers showed significantly lower blood TCR diversity and higher clonality than age-matched healthy donors. It was noted by the authors that conclusions about immunological memory after chemotherapy cannot be drawn from the repertoire data. Declining TCR diversity with age in healthy donors was mainly explained by loss of richness; in cancer patients, loss of evenness also contributed. In both cancer cohorts, the median generation probability rose over the chemotherapy interval, which suggests that the repertoire was reconstituted through rebound thymic output.

Points on this clonotype: There is no known antigen for this receptor. Base qualities were left out, and no much larger clone turns up one base away.

TCR beta rearrangements were amplified from genomic DNA isolated from peripheral blood, not from sorted cells or RNA. From cysteine to phenylalanine, the CDR3 is 12 amino acids long. The only DNA kept is the CDR3, 36 bases in frame from the first base. The germline V gene (reference sequence) provides CDR1 GTSNPN and CDR2 SVGIG. Cut back by 4 bases and 3 bases, the V and J ends lie 10 bases apart. Multiplex touch-down PCR with a mixed TRB-A/B primer pool was used to amplify rearranged TRB sequences covering the V, D and J segments. Illumina adapters and sample indices were attached to the amplicons in two consecutive PCR reactions using Phusion HS II polymerase. The amplicons were purified from gel with the NucleoSpin Gel and PCR Clean-up kit and then assessed with Qubit and an Agilent 2100 Bioanalyzer. The libraries were sequenced on an Illumina MiSeq with 600-cycle, single-indexed, paired-end runs. From the authors' description of their analysis: MiXCR versions 2.12 and 3.0.5 were used to process TRB sequences. Each unique CDR3 nucleotide sequence counted as one clone, and only productive sequences with at least two reads were retained. Repertoire metrics included Shannon diversity, evenness, clonality (one minus evenness), and alpha-parameterized diversity profiles from alpha 0 to 5. The IGoR algorithm was used to compute generation probabilities of clones in paired pre- and post-chemotherapy samples. TCRdb reran the public reads through fastp at Q25 and MiXCR, keeping productive beta chains. Rows with a matching CDR3 protein are joined into one entry that keeps the most common DNA and genes. Clone size and V and J calls follow TCRdb, not the original study. The sample profile shows about 660 distinct CDR3 sequences; 35% to 45% of them were found once. The ten largest clones capture more than 20% of the sample.

The receptor was derived from a human donor with a solid tumor. Input material: blood. This chain joins TRBV30 to TRBJ2-7; TRBD1 is a weak D gene call, 6 bases matching. The nucleotide sequence reads as follows: TGTGCCTGGATTGGGGACAACTACGAGCAGTACTTC. This sequence encodes CAWIGDNYEQYF.